This TCR beta chain was sequenced in a study of T cell responses to AZD1222 COVID-19 vaccine. As regards this clone: Its specificity is unknown.

Measured with immunoSEQ multiplex PCR; TCRdb has only the in-frame clones, and not every one. The data show about 150,000 clones, roughly 90% seen once. The CDR3 sequence is 14 residues long. Germline V gene data show CDR1 as SGHRS and CDR2 as YFSETQ. Trimming left V 5 bases short and J 0 bases short, with 8 bases between. Study-wide results and caveats: Compared with day 0, the breadth and depth of the Spike-specific TCR repertoire rose significantly after two doses of AZD1222. After the peak T cell response, and only then, were repertoires sampled. Seropositive status at baseline applied to only five or six AZD1222 recipients. Spike-wide vaccine-associated CD4 TCRs dominated at 160-218 and 743-854.

This sample comprised peripheral blood, obtained on day 0 of MenACWY control vaccination. V gene TRBV5-1 combines with J gene TRBJ2-2; TRBD2 is a possible D gene (6 bases). The source is an adult in good health. The CDR3 nucleotides read TGCGCCAGCAGGGCTAGCGCGAACACCGGGGAGCTGTTTTTT. This encodes CASRASANTGELFF.